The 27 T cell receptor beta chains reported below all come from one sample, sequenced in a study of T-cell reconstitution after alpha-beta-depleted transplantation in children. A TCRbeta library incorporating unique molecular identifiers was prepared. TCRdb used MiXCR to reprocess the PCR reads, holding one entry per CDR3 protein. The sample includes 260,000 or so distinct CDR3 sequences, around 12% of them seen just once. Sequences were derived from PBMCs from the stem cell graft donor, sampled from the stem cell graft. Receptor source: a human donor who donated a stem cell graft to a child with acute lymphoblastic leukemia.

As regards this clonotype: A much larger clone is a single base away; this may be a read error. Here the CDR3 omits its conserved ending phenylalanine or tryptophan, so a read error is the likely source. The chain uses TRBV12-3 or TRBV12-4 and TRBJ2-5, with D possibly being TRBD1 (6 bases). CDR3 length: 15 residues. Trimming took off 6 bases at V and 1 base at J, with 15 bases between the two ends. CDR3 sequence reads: CASSPSQGRQETQYL. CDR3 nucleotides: TGTGCCAGCAGCCCTTCCCAGGGGCGCCAAGAGACCCAGTACTTG.

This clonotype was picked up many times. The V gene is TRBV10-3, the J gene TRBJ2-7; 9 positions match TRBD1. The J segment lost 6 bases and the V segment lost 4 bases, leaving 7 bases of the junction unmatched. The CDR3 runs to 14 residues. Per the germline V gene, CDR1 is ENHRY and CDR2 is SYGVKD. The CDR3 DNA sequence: TGTGCCATCAGTGTCCCGGGACAGGGTCGCGAGCAGTACTTC. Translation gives CAISVPGQGREQYF.

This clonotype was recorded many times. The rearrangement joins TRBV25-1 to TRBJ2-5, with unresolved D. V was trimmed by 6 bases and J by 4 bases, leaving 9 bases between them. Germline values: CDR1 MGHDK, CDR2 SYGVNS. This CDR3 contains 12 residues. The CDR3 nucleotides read TGTGCCAGCAGCTCATCGGGAGAGACCCAGTACTTC. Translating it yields CASSSSGETQYF.

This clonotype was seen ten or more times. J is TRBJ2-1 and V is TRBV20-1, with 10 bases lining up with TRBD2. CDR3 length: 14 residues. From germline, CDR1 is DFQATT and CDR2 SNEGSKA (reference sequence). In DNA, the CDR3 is TGCAAAGTAGCGGGAGGCTCCCAGAAGAATGAGCAGTTCTTC. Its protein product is CKVAGGSQKNEQFF.

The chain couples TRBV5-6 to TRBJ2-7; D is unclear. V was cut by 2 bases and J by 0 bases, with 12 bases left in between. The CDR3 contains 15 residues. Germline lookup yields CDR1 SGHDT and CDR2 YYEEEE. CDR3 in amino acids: CASSFGRRSSYEQYF. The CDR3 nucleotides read TGTGCCAGCAGCTTTGGGCGGCGGAGCTCCTACGAGCAGTACTTC.

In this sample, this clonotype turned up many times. In DNA form, the CDR3 reads TGCAGTGCCACCGGTCAGAAAACTAACTATGGCTACACCTTC. Protein sequence: CSATGQKTNYGYTF. The rearrangement uses TRBV20-1 and TRBJ1-2; no firm D call. CDR1 is DFQATT and CDR2 is SNEGSKA in the germline V gene (reference sequence). The V end lost 6 bases, the J end lost 0 bases, and 14 bases lay between the germline ends. CDR3 length: 14 residues.

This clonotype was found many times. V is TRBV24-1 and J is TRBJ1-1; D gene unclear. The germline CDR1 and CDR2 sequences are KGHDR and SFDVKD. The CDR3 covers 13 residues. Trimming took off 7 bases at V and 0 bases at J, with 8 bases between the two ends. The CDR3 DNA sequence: TGTGCCACCAGGGGGATAATGAACACTGAAGCTTTCTTT. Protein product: CATRGIMNTEAFF.

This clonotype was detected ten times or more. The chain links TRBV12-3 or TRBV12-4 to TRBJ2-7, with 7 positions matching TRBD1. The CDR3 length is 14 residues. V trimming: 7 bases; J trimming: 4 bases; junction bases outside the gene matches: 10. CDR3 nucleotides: TGTGCCAGCACCGTGGGAAGGGGGCCGTACGAGCAGTACTTC. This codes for CASTVGRGPYEQYF.

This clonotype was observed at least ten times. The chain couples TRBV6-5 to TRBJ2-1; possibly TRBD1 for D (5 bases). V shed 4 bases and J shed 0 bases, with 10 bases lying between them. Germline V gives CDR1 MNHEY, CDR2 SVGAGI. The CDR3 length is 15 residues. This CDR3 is CASSCGQGSYNEQFF. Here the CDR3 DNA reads TGTGCCAGCAGTTGTGGACAAGGCTCCTACAATGAGCAGTTCTTC.

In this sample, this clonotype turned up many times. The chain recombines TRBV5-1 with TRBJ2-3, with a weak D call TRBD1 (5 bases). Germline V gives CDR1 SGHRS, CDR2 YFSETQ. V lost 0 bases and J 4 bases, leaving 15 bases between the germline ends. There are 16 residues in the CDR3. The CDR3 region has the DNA TGCGCCAGCAGCTTGGCAGGCAGGGAATACGCAGATACGCAGTATTTT. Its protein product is CASSLAGREYADTQYF.

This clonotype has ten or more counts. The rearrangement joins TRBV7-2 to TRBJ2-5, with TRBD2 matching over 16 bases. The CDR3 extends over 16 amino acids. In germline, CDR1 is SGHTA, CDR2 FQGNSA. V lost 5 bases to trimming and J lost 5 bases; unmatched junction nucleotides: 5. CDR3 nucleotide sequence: TGTGCCAGCAGCGGGACTAGCGGGGGGGCCTGGGAGACCCAGTACTTC. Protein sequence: CASSGTSGGAWETQYF.

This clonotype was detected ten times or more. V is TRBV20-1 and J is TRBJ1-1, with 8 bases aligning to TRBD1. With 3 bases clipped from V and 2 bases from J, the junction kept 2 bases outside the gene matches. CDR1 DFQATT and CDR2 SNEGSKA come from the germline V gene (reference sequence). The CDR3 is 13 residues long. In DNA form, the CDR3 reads TGCAGTGCTAGCGACAGGGGTAACACTGAAGCTTTCTTT. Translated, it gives CSASDRGNTEAFF.

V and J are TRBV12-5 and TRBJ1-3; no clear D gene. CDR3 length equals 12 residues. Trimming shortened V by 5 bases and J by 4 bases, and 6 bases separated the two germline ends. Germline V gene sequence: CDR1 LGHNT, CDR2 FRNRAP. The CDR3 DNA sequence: TGTGCTAGTGGTGGGCCCGGAAACACCATATATTTT. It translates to CASGGPGNTIYF.

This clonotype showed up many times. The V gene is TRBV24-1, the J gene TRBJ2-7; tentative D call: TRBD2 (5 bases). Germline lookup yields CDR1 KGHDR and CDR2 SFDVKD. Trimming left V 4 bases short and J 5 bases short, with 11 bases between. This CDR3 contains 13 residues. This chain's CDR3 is CATSDLTGNEQYF. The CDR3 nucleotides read TGTGCCACCAGTGACCTGACGGGGAACGAGCAGTACTTC.

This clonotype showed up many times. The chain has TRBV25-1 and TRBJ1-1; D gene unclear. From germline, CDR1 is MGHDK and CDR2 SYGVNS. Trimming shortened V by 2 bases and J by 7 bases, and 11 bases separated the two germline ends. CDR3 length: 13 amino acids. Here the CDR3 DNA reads TGTGCCAGCAGTGAAGGACTACTGGATGAAGCTTTCTTT. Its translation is CASSEGLLDEAFF.

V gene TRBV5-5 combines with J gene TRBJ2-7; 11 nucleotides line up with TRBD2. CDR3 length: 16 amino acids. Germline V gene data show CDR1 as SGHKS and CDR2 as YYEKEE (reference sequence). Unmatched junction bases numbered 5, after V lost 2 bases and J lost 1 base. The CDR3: CASSLRGTSGSYEQYF. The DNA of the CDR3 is TGTGCCAGCAGCTTACGTGGGACTAGCGGATCCTACGAGCAGTACTTC.

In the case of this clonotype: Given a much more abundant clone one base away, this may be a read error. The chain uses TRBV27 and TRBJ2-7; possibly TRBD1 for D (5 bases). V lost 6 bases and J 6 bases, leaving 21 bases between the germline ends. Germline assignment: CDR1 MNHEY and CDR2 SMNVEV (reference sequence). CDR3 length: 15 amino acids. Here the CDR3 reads CASRDGQVSVGEQYF. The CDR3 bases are TGTGCCAGCAGAGATGGACAAGTATCGGTAGGCGAGCAGTACTTC.

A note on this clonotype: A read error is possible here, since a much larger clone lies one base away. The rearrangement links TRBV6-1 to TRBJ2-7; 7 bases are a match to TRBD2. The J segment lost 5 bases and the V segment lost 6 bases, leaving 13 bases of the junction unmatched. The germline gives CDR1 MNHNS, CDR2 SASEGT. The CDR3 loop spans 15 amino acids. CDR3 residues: CASSGTSDLFHEQYF. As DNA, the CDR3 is TGTGCCAGCAGCGGCACTAGCGACTTATTCCACGAGCAGTACTTC.

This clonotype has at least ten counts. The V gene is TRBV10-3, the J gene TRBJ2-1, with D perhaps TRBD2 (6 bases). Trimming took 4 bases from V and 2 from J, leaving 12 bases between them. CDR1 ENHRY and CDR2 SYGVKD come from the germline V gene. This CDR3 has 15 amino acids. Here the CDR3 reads CAISADGRTYNEQFF. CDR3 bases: TGTGCCATCAGTGCCGACGGGAGAACCTACAATGAGCAGTTCTTC.

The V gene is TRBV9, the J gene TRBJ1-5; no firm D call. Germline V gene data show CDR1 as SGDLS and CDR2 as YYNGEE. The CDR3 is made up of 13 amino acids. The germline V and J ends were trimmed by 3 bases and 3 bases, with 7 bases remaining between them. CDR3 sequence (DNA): TGTGCCAGCAGCGGATCCCCCAATCAGCCCCAGCATTTT. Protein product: CASSGSPNQPQHF.

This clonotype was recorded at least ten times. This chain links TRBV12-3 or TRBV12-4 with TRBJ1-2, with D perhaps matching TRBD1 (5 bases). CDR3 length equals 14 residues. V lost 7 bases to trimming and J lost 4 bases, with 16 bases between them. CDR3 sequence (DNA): TGTGCCAGCACCACCGGGCAGGGTTTCTATGGCTACACCTTC. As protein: CASTTGQGFYGYTF.

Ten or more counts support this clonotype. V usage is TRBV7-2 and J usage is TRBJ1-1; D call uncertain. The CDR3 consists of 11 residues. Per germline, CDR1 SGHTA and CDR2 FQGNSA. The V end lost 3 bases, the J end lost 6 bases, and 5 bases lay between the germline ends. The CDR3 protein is CASSFKSEAFF. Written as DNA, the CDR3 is TGTGCCAGCAGCTTCAAATCTGAAGCTTTCTTT.

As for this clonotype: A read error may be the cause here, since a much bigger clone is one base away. CDR3 sequence (DNA): TGCGCCAGCGCTTCCTACACTGAAGCTTTCTTT. This gives the protein CASASYTEAFF. The chain is built from TRBV5-1 and TRBJ1-1; D unresolved. V dropped 7 bases and J dropped 3 bases, with 7 bases sitting between them. This CDR3 region has 11 residues. Germline V gene lookup returns CDR1 SGHRS and CDR2 YFSETQ.

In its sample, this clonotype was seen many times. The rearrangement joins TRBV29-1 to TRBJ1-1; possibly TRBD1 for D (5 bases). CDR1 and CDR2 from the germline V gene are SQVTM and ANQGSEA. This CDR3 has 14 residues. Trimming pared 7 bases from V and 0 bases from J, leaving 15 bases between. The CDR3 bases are TGCAGCGCCCCAAGGGGCGGCCTGAACACTGAAGCTTTCTTT. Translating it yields CSAPRGGLNTEAFF.

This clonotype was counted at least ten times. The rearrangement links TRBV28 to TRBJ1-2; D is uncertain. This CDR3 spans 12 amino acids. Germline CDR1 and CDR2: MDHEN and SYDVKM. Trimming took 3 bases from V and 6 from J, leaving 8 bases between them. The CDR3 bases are TGTGCCAGCAGTTTTCCGAAGGATGGCTACACCTTC. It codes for CASSFPKDGYTF.

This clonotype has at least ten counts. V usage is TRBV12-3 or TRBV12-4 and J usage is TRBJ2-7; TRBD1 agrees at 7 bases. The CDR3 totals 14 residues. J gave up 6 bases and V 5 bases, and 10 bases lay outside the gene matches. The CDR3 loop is CASSTTGYVPEQYF. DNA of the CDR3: TGTGCCAGCAGTACGACAGGGTATGTTCCCGAGCAGTACTTC.

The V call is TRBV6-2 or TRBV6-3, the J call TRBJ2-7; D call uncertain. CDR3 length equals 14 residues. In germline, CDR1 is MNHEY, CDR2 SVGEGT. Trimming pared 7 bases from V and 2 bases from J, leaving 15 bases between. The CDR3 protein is CASKGAFSPYEQYF. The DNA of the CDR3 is TGTGCCAGCAAGGGCGCTTTTTCCCCCTACGAGCAGTACTTC.